This paragraph covers one T cell receptor beta chain sequence. With TRAV- and TRBV-specific primers, first-strand cDNA was made, covering the alpha and beta chains. With a constant-region primer and a V-primer adapter, TCRs were subjected to 15 to 25 PCR cycles of amplification. Isolated mRNA underwent amplification via in vitro transcription. MiXCR was run by TCRdb on the reads, yielding one entry per CDR3 protein. Among 95,000 to 100,000 distinct CDR3 sequences listed, less than 25% were seen once. This sample is drawn from a study of low-dose radiotherapy and immunotherapy resistance in tumors. As for the study in general: Each fraction given to Cohort 2 every two weeks delivered 1 Gy, and the total reached 13 Gy over 26 weeks.

Time point meaning: after trial treatment. As for treatment: LDRT plus nivolumab, ipilimumab, low-dose cyclophosphamide and aspirin (RACIN trial). Every donor's regimen consisted of nivolumab, ipilimumab, aspirin, low-dose cyclophosphamide and low-dose radiotherapy. This specimen consisted of PBMCs, obtained after low-dose radiotherapy plus immunotherapy. The TCR comes from a male donor with prostate cancer.

CDR3 sequence (DNA): TGTGCCTGGAGTTCCCTTCGGAACTATGGCTACACCTTC. Its translation is CAWSSLRNYGYTF. The V and J genes are TRBV30 and TRBJ1-2; D remains unclear. This CDR3 comprises 13 residues. Looked up from germline, CDR1 is GTSNPN and CDR2 is SVGIG (reference sequence). Trimming shortened V by 2 bases and J by 2 bases, and 9 bases separated the two germline ends.